Presented here are 12 T cell receptor beta chains from one specimen sequenced in a study of cytomegalovirus exposure and HLA in healthy donors. PCR employed 60 Vbeta and 13 Jbeta primers. Clones were sequenced by immunoSEQ multiplex PCR, and TCRdb holds only the in-frame ones, with some missing. The table lists under 200,000 clones, around 68% of them singletons. The specimen was PBMCs. These receptors all come from a woman in her thirties or forties in good health and CMV-seropositive.

The chain combines TRBV18 with TRBJ2-7, with a weak D call TRBD1 (6 bases). With 3 bases removed from V and 5 bases from J, the gap between germline ends came to 17 bases. The CDR3 contains 15 residues. CDR1 is KGHSH, CDR2 LQKENI, per germline. CDR3 nucleotides: TGTGCCAGCTCACCGGGACATGAGGGGGACAACGAGCAGTACTTC. Its protein product is CASSPGHEGDNEQYF.

The chain carries TRBV7-2 and TRBJ2-7, with 8 positions matching TRBD2. Germline trimming cut 1 base from V and 5 bases from J; bases unmatched to any gene: 4. This CDR3 is built from 14 residues. Germline loops: CDR1 SGHTA, CDR2 FQGNSA. The CDR3 region is CASSLVVTSDEQYF. CDR3 bases: TGTGCCAGCAGCTTAGTTGTGACTAGCGACGAGCAGTACTTC.

The genes are TRBV5-1 and TRBJ2-1, with no clear D. V was trimmed by 0 bases and J by 8 bases, leaving 15 bases between them. The V gene's germline CDR1 is SGHRS and CDR2 YFSETQ. The CDR3 runs to 15 residues. CDR3 bases: TGCGCCAGCAGCTTGGCGCAACTCCCGATGCATGAGCAGTTCTTC. Its protein product is CASSLAQLPMHEQFF.

The rearrangement joins TRBV28 to TRBJ2-7, with 8 bases matching TRBD2. Germline CDR1 and CDR2: MDHEN and SYDVKM. V was clipped by 5 bases and J by 10 bases; unmatched bases: 13. The CDR3 has 14 residues. CDR3 nucleotides: TGTGCCAGCAGTGAACCTAGCGGGCGGCTCTATCAGTACTTC. The encoded protein is CASSEPSGRLYQYF.

The chain is built from TRBV19 and TRBJ1-2; D is possibly TRBD1 (6 bases). V dropped 4 bases and J dropped 4 bases, with 16 bases sitting between them. Germline V lookup: CDR1 LNHDA, CDR2 SQIVND (reference sequence). The CDR3 runs 15 residues. CDR3 nucleotides: TGTGCCAGTAGTACGCAGGGGAGTGCGGTCTATGGCTACACCTTC. Its translation is CASSTQGSAVYGYTF.

The chain is built from TRBV6-5 and TRBJ1-5; possible D gene TRBD1, 6 bases. There are 14 residues in the CDR3. Germline assignment: CDR1 MNHEY and CDR2 SVGAGI. V dropped 10 bases and J dropped 1 base, with 14 bases sitting between them. CDR3 in amino acids: CATAQGDSNQPQHF. The CDR3 DNA sequence: TGTGCCACCGCACAGGGAGACAGCAATCAGCCCCAGCATTTT.

The chain recombines TRBV6-5 with TRBJ2-2, with 8 bases aligning to TRBD1. The length of the CDR3 is 15 residues. Germline V gene lookup returns CDR1 MNHEY and CDR2 SVGAGI. With V trimmed by 6 bases and J by 3 bases, 6 bases remained unmatched. CDR3 sequence reads: CASRRTGGYTGELFF. CDR3 nucleotides: TGTGCCAGCAGGCGTACAGGGGGGTACACCGGGGAGCTGTTTTTT.

The chain links TRBV28 to TRBJ2-1; 12 bases align to TRBD2. Looked up from germline, CDR1 is MDHEN and CDR2 is SYDVKM. J lost 8 bases, V lost 5 bases, and 16 bases had no gene match. The CDR3 extends over 18 amino acids. Here the CDR3 reads CASSPLDRLAGAVDEQFF. CDR3 nucleotide sequence: TGTGCCAGCAGTCCCCTTGATCGACTAGCGGGAGCAGTTGATGAGCAGTTCTTC.

The chain recombines TRBV11-1 with TRBJ2-3, with 11 bases fitting TRBD2. J was trimmed by 1 base and V by 4 bases; bases with no gene match: 7. Germline V CDR1 and CDR2: SGHAT, FQDESV (reference sequence). The CDR3 spans 17 residues. The CDR3 DNA reads TGTGCCAGCAGCTCCCCCGTGACTAGCGGGGGCACAGATACGCAGTATTTT. It specifies CASSSPVTSGGTDTQYF.

The rearrangement uses TRBV21-1 and TRBJ1-1; the table names TRBD1, a call not compared with the DNA. TRBV21-1 is a pseudogene. The CDR3 loop spans 14 amino acids. Written as DNA, the CDR3 is TGTGCCAGCAGCGAACAGGGGGTGAACACTGAAGCTTTCTTT. Residues: CASSEQGVNTEAFF.

This clone was counted a few times. This chain connects TRBV19 to TRBJ2-3; weak D call: TRBD2 (5 bases). Germline loops: CDR1 LNHDA, CDR2 SQIVND (reference sequence). Trimming cost V 3 bases and J 6 bases, with 10 bases left between them. This CDR3 has 13 amino acids. CDR3: CASSIKDWDTQYF. The CDR3 nucleotides are TGTGCCAGTAGTATCAAGGACTGGGATACGCAGTATTTT.

The chain links TRBV2 to TRBJ2-3; a possible D gene is TRBD2 (6 bases). The ends were cut back, 0 bases at V and 2 bases at J, with 15 bases in the middle. The CDR3 has 17 residues. The germline gives CDR1 SNHLY, CDR2 FYNNEI. The CDR3 here is CASSEAVASVHTDTQYF. The CDR3 DNA reads TGTGCCAGCAGTGAAGCGGTGGCTAGCGTGCACACAGATACGCAGTATTTT.